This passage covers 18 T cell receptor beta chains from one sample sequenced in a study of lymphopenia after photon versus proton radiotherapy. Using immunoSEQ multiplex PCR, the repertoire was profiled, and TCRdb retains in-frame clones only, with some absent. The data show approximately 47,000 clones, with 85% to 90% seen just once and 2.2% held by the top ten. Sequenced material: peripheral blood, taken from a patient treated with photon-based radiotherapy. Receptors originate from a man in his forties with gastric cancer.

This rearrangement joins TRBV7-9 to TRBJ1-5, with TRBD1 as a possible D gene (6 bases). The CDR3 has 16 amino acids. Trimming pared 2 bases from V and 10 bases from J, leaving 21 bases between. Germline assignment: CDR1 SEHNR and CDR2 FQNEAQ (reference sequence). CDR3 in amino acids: CASSLNLGAANFPQHF. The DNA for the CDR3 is TGTGCCAGCAGCTTAAACCTGGGGGCAGCGAATTTTCCCCAGCATTTT. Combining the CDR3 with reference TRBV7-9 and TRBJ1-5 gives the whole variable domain DTGVSQNPRHKITKRGQNVTFRCDPISEHNRLYWYRQTLGQGPEFLTYFQNEAQLEKSRLLSDRFSAERPKGSFSTLEIQRTEQGDSAMYLCASSLNLGAANFPQHFGDGTRLSIL.

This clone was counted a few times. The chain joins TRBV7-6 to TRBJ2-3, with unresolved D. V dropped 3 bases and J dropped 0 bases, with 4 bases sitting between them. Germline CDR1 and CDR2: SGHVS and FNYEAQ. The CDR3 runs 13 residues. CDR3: CASSFGSTDTQYF. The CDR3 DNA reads TGTGCCAGCAGCTTCGGCAGCACAGATACGCAGTATTTT.

The CDR3 is CASSRDGQYGYTF. For the CDR3, the DNA is TGCGCCAGCAGCCGGGACGGCCAATATGGCTACACCTTC. The chain employs TRBV4-1 and TRBJ1-2, with a possible D match to TRBD1 (5 bases). The germline V and J ends were trimmed by 4 bases and 5 bases, with 11 bases remaining between them. The CDR3 is 13 residues long. Germline lookup yields CDR1 MGHRA and CDR2 YSYEKL.

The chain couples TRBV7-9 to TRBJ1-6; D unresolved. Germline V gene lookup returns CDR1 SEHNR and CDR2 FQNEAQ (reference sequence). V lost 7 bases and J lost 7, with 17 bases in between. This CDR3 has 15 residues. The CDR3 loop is CASIPYEGSNSPLHF. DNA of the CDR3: TGTGCCAGCATCCCTTACGAAGGGTCGAATTCACCCCTCCACTTT.

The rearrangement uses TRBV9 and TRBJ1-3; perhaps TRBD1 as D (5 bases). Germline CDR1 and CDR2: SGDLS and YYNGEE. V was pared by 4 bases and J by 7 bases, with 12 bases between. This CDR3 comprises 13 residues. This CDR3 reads CASSPQGGNTIYF. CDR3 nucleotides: TGTGCCAGCAGCCCGCAGGGAGGTAACACCATATATTTT.

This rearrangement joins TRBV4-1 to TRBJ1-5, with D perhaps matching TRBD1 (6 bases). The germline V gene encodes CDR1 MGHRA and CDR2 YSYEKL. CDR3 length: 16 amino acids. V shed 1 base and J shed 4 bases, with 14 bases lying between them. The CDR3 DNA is TGCGCCAGCAGCCAAGTCCCGGGGGCGGAGAATCAGCCCCAGCATTTT. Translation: CASSQVPGAENQPQHF.

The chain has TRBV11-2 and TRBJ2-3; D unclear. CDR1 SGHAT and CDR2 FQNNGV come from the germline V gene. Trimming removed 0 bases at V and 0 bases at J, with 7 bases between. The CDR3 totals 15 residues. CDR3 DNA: TGTGCCAGCAGCTTAGACCGCGTAAGCACAGATACGCAGTATTTT. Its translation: CASSLDRVSTDTQYF. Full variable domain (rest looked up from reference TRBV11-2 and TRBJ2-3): EAGVAQSPRYKIIEKRQSVAFWCNPISGHATLYWYQQILGQGPKLLIQFQNNGVVDDSQLPKDRFSAERLKGVDSTLKIQPAKLEDSAVYLCASSLDRVSTDTQYFGPGTRLTVL.

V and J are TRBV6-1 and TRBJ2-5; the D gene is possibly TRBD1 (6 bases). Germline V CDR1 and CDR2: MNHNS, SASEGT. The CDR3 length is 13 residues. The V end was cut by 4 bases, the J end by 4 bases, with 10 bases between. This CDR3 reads CASSATGLETQYF. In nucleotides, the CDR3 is TGTGCCAGCAGTGCTACAGGGTTAGAGACCCAGTACTTC.

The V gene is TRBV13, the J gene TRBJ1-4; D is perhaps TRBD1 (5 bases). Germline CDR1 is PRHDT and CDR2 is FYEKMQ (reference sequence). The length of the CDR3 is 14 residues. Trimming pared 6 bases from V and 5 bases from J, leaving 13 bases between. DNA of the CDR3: TGTGCCAGCAGTCGGGACCGGCGGAATGAAAAACTGTTTTTT. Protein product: CASSRDRRNEKLFF.

CDR3 bases: TGTGCCAGCAGCTTAGAAGGGACAGGGGGAGAGACCCAGTACTTC. It specifies CASSLEGTGGETQYF. The V gene is TRBV7-9, the J gene TRBJ2-5, with TRBD1 matching 11 bases. V lost 1 base, J lost 4 bases, and 2 bases stayed unmatched. CDR1 and CDR2 from the germline V gene are SEHNR and FQNEAQ (reference sequence). The CDR3 is made up of 15 amino acids.

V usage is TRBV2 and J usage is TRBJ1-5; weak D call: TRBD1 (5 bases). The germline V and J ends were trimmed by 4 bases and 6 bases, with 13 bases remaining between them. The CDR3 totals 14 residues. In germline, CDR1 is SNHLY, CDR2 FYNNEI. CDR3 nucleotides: TGTGCCAGCAGTGCAGGGATCTCCGGTCAGCCCCAGCATTTT. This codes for CASSAGISGQPQHF.

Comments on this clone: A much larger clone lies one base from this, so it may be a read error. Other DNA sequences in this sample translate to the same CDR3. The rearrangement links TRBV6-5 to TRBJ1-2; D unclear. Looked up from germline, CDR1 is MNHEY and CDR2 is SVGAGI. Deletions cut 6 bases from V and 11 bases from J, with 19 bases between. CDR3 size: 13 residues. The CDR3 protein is CASRPQGWARYTF. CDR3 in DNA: TGTGCCAGCAGGCCACAAGGCTGGGCTCGATACACCTTC.

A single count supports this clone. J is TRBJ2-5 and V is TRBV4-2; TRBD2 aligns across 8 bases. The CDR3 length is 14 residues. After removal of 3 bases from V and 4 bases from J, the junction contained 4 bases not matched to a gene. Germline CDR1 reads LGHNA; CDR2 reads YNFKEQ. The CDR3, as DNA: TGTGCCAGCAGCCAGGGGACTAGTGGAGAGACCCAGTACTTC. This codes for CASSQGTSGETQYF.

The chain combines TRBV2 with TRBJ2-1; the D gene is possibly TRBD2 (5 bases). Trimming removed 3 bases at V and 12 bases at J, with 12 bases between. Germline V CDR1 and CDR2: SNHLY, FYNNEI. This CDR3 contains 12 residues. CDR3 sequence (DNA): TGTGCCAGCAGTGACGGGGTTCCCCCGCAGTTCTTC. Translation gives CASSDGVPPQFF.

The CDR3 DNA is TGCAGCGTTGAATGGGGGGATAATTCACCCCTCCACTTT. This encodes CSVEWGDNSPLHF. This sequence joins TRBV29-1 and TRBJ1-6, with D possibly being TRBD1 (5 bases). The V gene lost 2 bases and the J gene lost 5 bases, with 7 bases spanning the gap. The CDR3 contains 13 residues. Looked up from germline, CDR1 is SQVTM and CDR2 is ANQGSEA. Using reference TRBV29-1 and TRBJ1-6 for the parts outside the CDR3, the full variable domain is SAVISQKPSRDICQRGTSLTIQCQVDSQVTMMFWYRQQPGQSLTLIATANQGSEATYESGFVIDKFPISRPNLTFSTLTVSNMSPEDSSIYLCSVEWGDNSPLHFGNGTRLTVT.

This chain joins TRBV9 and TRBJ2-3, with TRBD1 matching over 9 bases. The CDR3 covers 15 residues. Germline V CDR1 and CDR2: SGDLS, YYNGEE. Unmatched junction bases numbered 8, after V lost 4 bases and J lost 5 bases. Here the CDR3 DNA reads TGTGCCAGCAGCCCCCGGACAGGGGCGGGAGATACGCAGTATTTT. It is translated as CASSPRTGAGDTQYF. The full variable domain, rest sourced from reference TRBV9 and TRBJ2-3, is DSGVTQTPKHLITATGQRVTLRCSPRSGDLSVYWYQQSLDQGLQFLIQYYNGEERAKGNILERFSAQQFPDLHSELNLSSLELGDSALYFCASSPRTGAGDTQYFGPGTRLTVL.

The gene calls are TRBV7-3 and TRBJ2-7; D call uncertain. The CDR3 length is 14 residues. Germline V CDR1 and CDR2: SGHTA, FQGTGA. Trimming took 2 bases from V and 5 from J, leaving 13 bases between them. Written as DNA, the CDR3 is TGTGCCAGCAGCTTATTTCCCACGCACGACGAGCAGTACTTC. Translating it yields CASSLFPTHDEQYF. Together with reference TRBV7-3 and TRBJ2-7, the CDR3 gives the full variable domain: GAGVSQTPSNKVTEKGKYVELRCDPISGHTALYWYRQSLGQGPEFLIYFQGTGAADDSGLPNDRFFAVRPEGSVSTLKIQRTERGDSAVYLCASSLFPTHDEQYFGPGTRLTVT.

This CDR3 is CASSFPVGLAGDETQYF. The CDR3 region has the DNA TGTGCCAGCAGTTTCCCCGTGGGTCTAGCGGGGGATGAGACCCAGTACTTC. This chain joins TRBV27 and TRBJ2-5, with 10 bases matching TRBD2. With 3 bases clipped from V and 5 bases from J, the junction kept 12 bases outside the gene matches. CDR1 is MNHEY and CDR2 is SMNVEV in the germline V gene (reference sequence). This CDR3 region has 17 residues.